This TCR beta chain appears in the sequencing data of a study of T-cell reconstitution after alpha-beta-depleted transplantation in children. Preparing the TCRbeta library involved the use of unique molecular identifiers. TCRdb processed the PCR reads anew with MiXCR; each CDR3 protein has one entry. The table lists hundreds of thousands of distinct CDR3 sequences, under 15% of them singletons, with 2% to 2.5% in the top ten. Findings of the study overall: The authors attributed T-cell counts and diversity one year after transplant mostly to newly produced T cells.

As regards this clonotype: The antigen is unknown.

The specimen comprised PBMCs, mostly from graft donor cells, sampled 360 days after TCRalphabeta/CD19-depleted stem cell transplant. This receptor was taken from a male patient between 10 and 17 years old who had a stem cell transplant for acute myeloid leukemia, so the T cells may come from the graft donor.

The CDR3 sequence is CASSLESYTYEQYF. In DNA form, the CDR3 reads TGTGCCAGCAGCTTAGAGAGTTATACCTACGAGCAGTACTTC. V gene TRBV7-9 combines with J gene TRBJ2-7; no clear D gene. Trimming removed 1 base at V and 2 bases at J, with 9 bases between. Germline CDR1 is SEHNR and CDR2 is FQNEAQ (reference sequence). This CDR3 region has 14 residues.